The following is a TCR beta chain sequence with its context. This clone appeared a few times. Its antigen remains unidentified. Per-base quality was not reported, and no clone a single base away is much larger than it. PBMCs were separated by density centrifugation and stained for CD3, CD4 and CD8, after which CD4+ and CD8+ T cells were sorted on a FACSAria. Unaffected controls provided scalp biopsies and blood samples. This specimen comes from a study of CD8+ T cells in alopecia areata (dated by TCRdb to about 2018). The study in broad terms: In both human patients and the C3H/HeJ mouse model, the study applied high-throughput TCRbeta sequencing to look at T cell clonal expansion in alopecia areata. Human TCRbeta sequencing covered scalp tissue and sorted CD4+ and CD8+ peripheral blood T cells from patchy and totalis/universalis alopecia areata patients and healthy controls. Scalp clonality was compared across normal scalp (n=4), patchy alopecia areata scalp (n=8), and alopecia totalis/universalis scalp (n=8). RNA was extracted with the PAXgene miRNA kit for fixed scalp, the miRNeasy kit for PBMCs, and the RNeasy kit for mouse skin. immunoSEQ multiplex PCR using 35 Vbeta forward primers and 13 Jbeta reverse primers was used to amplify TCRbeta CDR3 regions. Paper-wide results and their limitations: Shared TCR sequences between patients were less evident than in mice, which may be partly attributable to HLA diversity in the patient population. Resident alphabeta T cells in normal human skin are also sequenced, complicating scalp TCR repertoire analysis, unlike mouse skin dominated by gammadelta T cells. Compared with normal scalp, lesional scalp, particularly in alopecia totalis/universalis, had higher clonality and more expanded CD8+ clones, which suggests antigenic drive.

Library construction relied on the immunoSEQ multiplex PCR assay. For TCR sequencing, RNA was extracted from every sample and reverse transcribed into cDNA to serve as template. First-strand cDNA was synthesized with SuperScript III using a 2:1 mix of oligo-dT and random hexamers. A synthetic immune receptor repertoire was used to measure amplification bias, and any remaining bias was corrected computationally. On the study's bioinformatics: Raw reads were preprocessed for error removal, and CDR3 was defined according to IMGT conventions as running from the conserved cysteine to phenylalanine. Clonality was computed as 1 minus the Shannon entropy, with the entropy normalized by log2 of the number of productive unique TCRs. Whether scalp clones were CD4 or CD8 was inferred by matching scalp TCRbeta sequences against CD4 and CD8 repertoires sorted from blood. TCRdb holds this immuneACCESS table with in-frame rearrangements only. Some clones are missing; in checked studies, unresolved V genes explain under half, and the rest has no known cause. That table furnishes V, J and clone size, whereas the DNA furnished D and trimming. The sample has over 150,000 clones on record, 56% of them singletons. Of the sample, about 5.3% is held by the ten largest clones.

The sequence was obtained from a human donor in good health. Sequenced input: CD8+ T cells sorted from blood.

For the CDR3, the sequence is CASSQARGRGNEKLFF. The sequenced DNA is TGCGCCAGCAGTCAAGCCCGGGGGAGGGGGAATGAAAAACTGTTTTTT. The V gene is TRBV23-1 and the J gene is TRBJ1-4; matching of 6 bases hints at TRBD1 as the D gene. TRBV23-1 falls under the ORF class, with uncertain function. V and J lose 2 bases and 5 bases, and a span of 15 bases separates them. The cysteine opens and the phenylalanine closes a CDR3 of 16 amino acids. Only the CDR3 region is kept as DNA, spanning 48 bases read in frame from base 1.